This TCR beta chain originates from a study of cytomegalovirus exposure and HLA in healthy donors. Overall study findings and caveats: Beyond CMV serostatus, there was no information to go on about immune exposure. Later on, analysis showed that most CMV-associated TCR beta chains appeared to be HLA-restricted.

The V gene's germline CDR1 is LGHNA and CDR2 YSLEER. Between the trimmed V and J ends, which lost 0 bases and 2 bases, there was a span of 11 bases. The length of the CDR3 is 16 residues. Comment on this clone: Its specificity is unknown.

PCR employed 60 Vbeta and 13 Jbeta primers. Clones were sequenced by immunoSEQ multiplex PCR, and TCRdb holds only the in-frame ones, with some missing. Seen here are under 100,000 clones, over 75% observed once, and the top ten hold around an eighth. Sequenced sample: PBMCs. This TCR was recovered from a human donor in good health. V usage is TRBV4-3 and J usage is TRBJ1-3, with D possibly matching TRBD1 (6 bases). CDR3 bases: TGCGCCAGCAGCCAAGACCTACAGGGAGCTGGAAACACCATATATTTT. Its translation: CASSQDLQGAGNTIYF.